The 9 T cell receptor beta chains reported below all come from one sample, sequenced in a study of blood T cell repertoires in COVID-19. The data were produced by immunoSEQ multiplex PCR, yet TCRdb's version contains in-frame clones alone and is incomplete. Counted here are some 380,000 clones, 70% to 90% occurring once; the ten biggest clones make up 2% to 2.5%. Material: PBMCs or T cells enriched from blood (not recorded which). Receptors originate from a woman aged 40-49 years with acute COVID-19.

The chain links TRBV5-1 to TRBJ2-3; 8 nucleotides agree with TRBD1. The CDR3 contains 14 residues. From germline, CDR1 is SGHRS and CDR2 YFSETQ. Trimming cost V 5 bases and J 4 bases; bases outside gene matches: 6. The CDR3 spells CASRDIQGADTQYF. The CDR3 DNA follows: TGCGCCAGCAGAGATATACAGGGGGCAGATACGCAGTATTTT. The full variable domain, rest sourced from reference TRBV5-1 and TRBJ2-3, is KAGVTQTPRYLIKTRGQQVTLSCSPISGHRSVSWYQQTPGQGLQFLFEYFSETQRNKGNFPGRFSGRQFSNSRSEMNVSTLELGDSALYLCASRDIQGADTQYFGPGTRLTVL.

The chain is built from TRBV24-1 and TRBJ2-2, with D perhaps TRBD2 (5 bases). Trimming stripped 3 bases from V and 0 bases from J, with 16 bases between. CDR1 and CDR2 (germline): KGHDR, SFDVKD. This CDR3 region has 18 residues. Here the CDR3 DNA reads TGTGCCACCAGTGATCCCGGAGGACGGGGATCGAACACCGGGGAGCTGTTTTTT. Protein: CATSDPGGRGSNTGELFF.

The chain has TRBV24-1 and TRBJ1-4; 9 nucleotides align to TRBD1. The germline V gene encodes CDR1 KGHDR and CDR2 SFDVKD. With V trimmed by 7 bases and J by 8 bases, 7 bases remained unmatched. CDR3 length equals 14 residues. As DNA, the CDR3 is TGTGCCACCAGGAAACCGGGACAGGGCGAAAAACTGTTTTTT. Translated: CATRKPGQGEKLFF.

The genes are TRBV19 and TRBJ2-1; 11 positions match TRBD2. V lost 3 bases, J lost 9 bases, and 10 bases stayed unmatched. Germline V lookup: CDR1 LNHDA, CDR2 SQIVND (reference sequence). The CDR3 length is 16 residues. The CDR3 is CASSIRLSGGAGEQFF. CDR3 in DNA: TGTGCCAGTAGTATCCGCCTTAGCGGGGGGGCAGGTGAGCAGTTCTTC.

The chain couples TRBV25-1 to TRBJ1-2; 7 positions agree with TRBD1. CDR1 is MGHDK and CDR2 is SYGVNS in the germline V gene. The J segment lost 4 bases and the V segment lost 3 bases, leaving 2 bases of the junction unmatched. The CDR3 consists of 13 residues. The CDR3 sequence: CASSEGQRYGYTF. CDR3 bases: TGTGCCAGCAGTGAGGGACAGCGCTATGGCTACACCTTC.

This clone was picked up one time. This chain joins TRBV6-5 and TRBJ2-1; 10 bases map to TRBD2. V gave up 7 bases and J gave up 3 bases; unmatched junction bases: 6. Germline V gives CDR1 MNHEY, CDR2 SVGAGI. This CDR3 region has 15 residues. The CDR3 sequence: CASKPIAGGYNEQFF. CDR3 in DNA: TGTGCCAGCAAACCAATAGCGGGGGGCTACAATGAGCAGTTCTTC.

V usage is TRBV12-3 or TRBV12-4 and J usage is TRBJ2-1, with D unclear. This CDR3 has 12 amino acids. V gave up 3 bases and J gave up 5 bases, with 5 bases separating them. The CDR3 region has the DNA TGTGCCAGCAGTTTTATAAACAATGAGCAGTTCTTC. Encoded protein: CASSFINNEQFF.

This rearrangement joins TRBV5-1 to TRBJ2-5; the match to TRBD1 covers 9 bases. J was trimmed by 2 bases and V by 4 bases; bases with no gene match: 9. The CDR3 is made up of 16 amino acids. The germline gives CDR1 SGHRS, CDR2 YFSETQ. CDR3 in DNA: TGCGCCAGCAGCCCGGGACAGGGAACCTTTCAAGAGACCCAGTACTTC. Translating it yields CASSPGQGTFQETQYF.

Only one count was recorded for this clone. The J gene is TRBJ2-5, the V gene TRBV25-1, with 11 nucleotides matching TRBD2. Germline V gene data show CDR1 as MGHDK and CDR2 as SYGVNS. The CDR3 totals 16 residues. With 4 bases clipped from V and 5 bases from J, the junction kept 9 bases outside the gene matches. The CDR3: CASSVHFRTSGETQYF. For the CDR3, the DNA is TGTGCCAGCAGTGTTCACTTTCGGACTAGCGGGGAGACCCAGTACTTC.